This T cell receptor (beta chain) was observed in a study of radiotherapy plus CTLA-4 blockade in lung cancer. Turning to the study itself: In 18% of patients, objective responses were seen; 31% had disease control.

Each patient with chemo-refractory metastatic non-small-cell lung cancer was treated with focal radiation plus CTLA-4 blockade using ipilimumab. The table came from immunoSEQ multiplex PCR; TCRdb's copy has only in-frame clones and leaves some out. The profile covers approximately 78,000 clones, with approximately 78% appearing a single time and roughly 7% taken by the ten largest. Germline CDR1 and CDR2: SEHNR and FQNEAQ (reference sequence). V was cut by 4 bases and J by 5 bases, with 14 bases left in between. CDR3 length: 15 amino acids. This clonotype was sampled from a human donor with non-small cell lung cancer who had a complete response to radiotherapy plus ipilimumab. Specimen: peripheral blood, collected from a patient treated with radiotherapy plus ipilimumab. The chain carries TRBV7-9 and TRBJ2-2; a weak D match, TRBD2 (6 bases). The CDR3 here is CASSSPGVNTGELFF. Here the CDR3 DNA reads TGTGCCAGCAGCTCCCCGGGAGTGAATACCGGGGAGCTGTTTTTT. The whole variable domain, filled in from reference TRBV7-9 and TRBJ2-2, reads DTGVSQNPRHKITKRGQNVTFRCDPISEHNRLYWYRQTLGQGPEFLTYFQNEAQLEKSRLLSDRFSAERPKGSFSTLEIQRTEQGDSAMYLCASSSPGVNTGELFFGEGSRLTVL.